The 21 T cell receptor beta chains below were found in one sample sequenced in a study of T cell responses to AZD1222 COVID-19 vaccine. Measured with immunoSEQ multiplex PCR; TCRdb has only the in-frame clones, and not every one. Seen here are 100,000 or so clones, just over 85% observed once, and the top ten hold 1.4%. The material sequenced was peripheral blood, taken on day 0 of AZD1222 vaccination. The origin of the receptors is an adult in good health.

The chain is built from TRBV15 and TRBJ1-1, with 7 bases matching TRBD1. The CDR3 is 15 residues long. J gave up 1 base and V 5 bases, and 7 bases lay outside the gene matches. CDR1 is LNHNV and CDR2 is YYDKDF in the germline V gene (reference sequence). The CDR3 here is CATSSSRTGNTEAFF. CDR3 DNA: TGTGCCACCAGCTCCAGTCGGACAGGGAACACTGAAGCTTTCTTT.

The V and J genes are TRBV29-1 and TRBJ2-7; the D is unclear. This CDR3 is 14 amino acids long. Trimming took 6 bases from V and 2 from J, leaving 17 bases between them. Per germline, CDR1 SQVTM and CDR2 ANQGSEA. The CDR3 coding sequence is TGCAGCGTCTTTGCTCGTCAGAATCCCTACGAGCAGTACTTC. Its protein product is CSVFARQNPYEQYF.

The chain links TRBV11-2 to TRBJ2-1; 14 nucleotides line up with TRBD2. This CDR3 has 18 amino acids. Unmatched junction bases numbered 7, after V lost 2 bases and J lost 4 bases. CDR1 is SGHAT and CDR2 is FQNNGV in the germline V gene. The CDR3 sequence is CASSLRSTSGRDYNEQFF. DNA for the CDR3: TGTGCCAGCAGCTTACGGTCGACTAGCGGGAGGGATTACAATGAGCAGTTCTTC.

The chain recombines TRBV3-1 (or the pseudogene TRBV3-2) with TRBJ1-3; D ambiguous. Per the germline V gene, CDR1 is LGHDT and CDR2 is YNNKEL (reference sequence). V was trimmed by 1 base and J by 4 bases, leaving 11 bases between them. The length of the CDR3 is 15 residues. The CDR3 DNA sequence: TGTGCCAGCAGCCAAGTCTTGGTATCCGGAAACACCATATATTTT. Its protein product is CASSQVLVSGNTIYF.

J is TRBJ1-3 and V is TRBV13; TRBD1 matches 10 bases. CDR3 size: 16 residues. V gave up 2 bases and J gave up 2 bases; unmatched junction bases: 3. Germline CDR1 reads PRHDT; CDR2 reads FYEKMQ (reference sequence). CDR3 bases: TGTGCCAGCAGCTTAAGGGACAGGGGACCTGGAAACACCATATATTTT. Translation: CASSLRDRGPGNTIYF. Full variable domain (missing parts from reference TRBV13 and TRBJ1-3): AAGVIQSPRHLIKEKRETATLKCYPIPRHDTVYWYQQGPGQDPQFLISFYEKMQSDKGSIPDRFSAQQFSDYHSELNMSSLELGDSALYFCASSLRDRGPGNTIYFGEGSWLTVV.

The CDR3 bases are TGTGCCAGCAGCGGGGTTTACACCGGGGAGCTGTTTTTT. As protein: CASSGVYTGELFF. V is TRBV28 and J is TRBJ2-2; TRBD2 is a possible D gene (5 bases). The CDR3 has 13 residues. In germline, CDR1 is MDHEN, CDR2 SYDVKM. V was pared by 6 bases and J by 3 bases, with 8 bases between.

This clone was seen a few times. The chain employs TRBV19 and TRBJ1-1, with D perhaps TRBD1 (6 bases). V was trimmed by 4 bases and J by 3 bases, leaving 18 bases between them. The CDR3 extends over 16 amino acids. Germline CDR1 and CDR2: LNHDA and SQIVND (reference sequence). CDR3 nucleotide sequence: TGTGCCAGTAGTACCCCTATCGACAGGACGGACACTGAAGCTTTCTTT. Residues: CASSTPIDRTDTEAFF.

The V gene is TRBV9, the J gene TRBJ2-1, with D tentatively TRBD1 (6 bases). CDR3 length: 14 amino acids. V shed 0 bases and J shed 8 bases, with 12 bases lying between them. Germline V lookup: CDR1 SGDLS, CDR2 YYNGEE. CDR3 amino acids: CASSVDGKGDEQFF. The CDR3 coding sequence is TGTGCCAGCAGCGTAGACGGGAAGGGGGATGAGCAGTTCTTC.

The chain joins TRBV27 to TRBJ1-6; 8 nucleotides align to TRBD1. J gave up 7 bases and V 7 bases, and 9 bases lay outside the gene matches. Germline lookup yields CDR1 MNHEY and CDR2 SMNVEV (reference sequence). The CDR3 contains 15 residues. The CDR3 region is CASTDPQGANSPLHF. The CDR3 bases are TGTGCCAGCACCGACCCCCAGGGGGCGAATTCACCCCTCCACTTT.

The chain links TRBV28 to TRBJ2-2; no reliable D call. V was shortened by 3 bases and J by 1 base, with 6 bases between the two germline ends. The germline CDR1 and CDR2 sequences are MDHEN and SYDVKM. The CDR3 covers 14 residues. The CDR3 loop is CASSFRRNTGELFF. CDR3 bases: TGTGCCAGCAGTTTTCGGAGGAACACCGGGGAGCTGTTTTTT.

The chain is built from TRBV4-2 and TRBJ2-5; 8 bases match TRBD2. Germline V gene data show CDR1 as LGHNA and CDR2 as YNFKEQ. The J segment lost 3 bases and the V segment lost 1 base, leaving 7 bases of the junction unmatched. The CDR3 runs 16 residues. The CDR3 region has the DNA TGTGCCAGCAGCCAAGCTGAACGGGAGGGAAAAGAGACCCAGTACTTC. Translation gives CASSQAEREGKETQYF.

This clone has only one observation. The chain recombines TRBV4-2 with TRBJ2-2; TRBD2 might be the D (5 bases). The V end lost 0 bases, the J end lost 13 bases, and 18 bases lay between the germline ends. This CDR3 contains 15 residues. Germline V gives CDR1 LGHNA, CDR2 YNFKEQ. In nucleotides, the CDR3 is TGTGCCAGCAGCCAAGAAGAGGGTCGGGCTCGGGGGCTGTTTTTT. Its translation is CASSQEEGRARGLFF.

V gene TRBV7-2 combines with J gene TRBJ1-5; tentative D call: TRBD1 (5 bases). In germline, CDR1 is SGHTA, CDR2 FQGNSA. The germline V and J ends were trimmed by 0 bases and 6 bases, with 15 bases remaining between them. The CDR3 loop spans 16 amino acids. In nucleotides, the CDR3 is TGTGCCAGCAGCTTAGCTGGGGTAGGGACGGGTCAGCCCCAGCATTTT. It translates to CASSLAGVGTGQPQHF.

The sample holds a few counts of this clone. The rearrangement joins TRBV9 to TRBJ1-3; D unclear. Between the trimmed V and J ends, which lost 0 bases and 3 bases, there was a span of 1 base. CDR1 and CDR2 from the germline V gene are SGDLS and YYNGEE. CDR3 length: 12 residues. The DNA for the CDR3 is TGTGCCAGCAGCGTAGATGGAAACACCATATATTTT. This encodes CASSVDGNTIYF.

The chain is built from TRBV6-5 and TRBJ2-1; D might be TRBD1 or TRBD2, each matching 5 bases. With 6 bases removed from V and 5 bases from J, the gap between germline ends came to 17 bases. This CDR3 is 15 amino acids long. CDR1 and CDR2 (germline): MNHEY, SVGAGI. The CDR3 region has the DNA TGTGCCAGCAGGACCGGGACCTCGATACACAATGAGCAGTTCTTC. It codes for CASRTGTSIHNEQFF.

V and J are TRBV28 and TRBJ2-3; D might be TRBD1 or TRBD2, each matching 5 bases. Germline V CDR1 and CDR2: MDHEN, SYDVKM. CDR3 length equals 16 residues. Trimming shortened V by 3 bases and J by 5 bases, and 18 bases separated the two germline ends. The CDR3 is CASSLVGTPRRDTQYF. CDR3 coding DNA: TGTGCCAGCAGTTTGGTCGGGACCCCTCGTCGAGATACGCAGTATTTT. Full variable domain (rest looked up from reference TRBV28 and TRBJ2-3): DVKVTQSSRYLVKRTGEKVFLECVQDMDHENMFWYRQDPGLGLRLIYFSYDVKMKEKGDIPEGYSVSREKKERFSLILESASTNQTSMYLCASSLVGTPRRDTQYFGPGTRLTVL.

The chain combines TRBV10-3 with TRBJ1-2, with D perhaps matching TRBD1 (5 bases). CDR3 length equals 14 residues. Germline V CDR1 and CDR2: ENHRY, SYGVKD. Trimming shortened V by 7 bases and J by 6 bases, and 18 bases separated the two germline ends. The CDR3: CAITQGGLAHGYTF. Written as DNA, the CDR3 is TGTGCCATCACCCAGGGTGGCCTTGCGCATGGCTACACCTTC.

In its sample, this clone was seen once. The J gene is TRBJ1-5, the V gene TRBV11-2; D not certain. The V end was cut by 1 base, the J end by 4 bases, with 2 bases between. The CDR3 contains 12 residues. The V gene's germline CDR1 is SGHAT and CDR2 FQNNGV. The CDR3 DNA is TGTGCCAGCAGCTTAGGGAATCAGCCCCAGCATTTT. It encodes CASSLGNQPQHF. Full variable domain (outside the CDR3, taken from reference TRBV11-2 and TRBJ1-5): EAGVAQSPRYKIIEKRQSVAFWCNPISGHATLYWYQQILGQGPKLLIQFQNNGVVDDSQLPKDRFSAERLKGVDSTLKIQPAKLEDSAVYLCASSLGNQPQHFGDGTRLSIL.

The CDR3 nucleotides are TGCGCCAGCAGCCAAGTGAGGCAGGGTCTCCAGACGGAAAAACTGTTTTTT. Its protein is CASSQVRQGLQTEKLFF. The chain recombines TRBV4-1 with TRBJ1-4; D may be TRBD1 (5 bases). The CDR3 length is 17 residues. Germline V gives CDR1 MGHRA, CDR2 YSYEKL. The ends were cut back, 1 base at V and 8 bases at J, with 20 bases in the middle.

V and J are TRBV5-8 and TRBJ2-7; D possibly corresponds to TRBD1 (6 bases). Trimming cost V 0 bases and J 2 bases, with 12 bases left between them. The length of the CDR3 is 15 residues. Germline V gene sequence: CDR1 SGHTS, CDR2 YDEGEE. The CDR3 nucleotides read TGTGCCAGCAGCTTGGTCCAAGACAGGACCTACGAGCAGTACTTC. Translation: CASSLVQDRTYEQYF.

This clone was found a few times. This chain uses TRBV28 with TRBJ1-2; 8 bases align to TRBD1. CDR1 is MDHEN and CDR2 is SYDVKM in the germline V gene. With V trimmed by 3 bases and J by 1 base, 4 bases remained unmatched. The CDR3 spans 15 residues. CDR3 DNA sequence: TGTGCCAGCAGTTTGGGACAGGCCTTTAACTATGGCTACACCTTC. It encodes CASSLGQAFNYGYTF.